This paragraph covers one TCR beta chain sequence. In its sample, this clonotype was seen many times. Its antigen is currently not known. No much larger clonotype is one base removed from it; base qualities were not supplied. These data are taken from a study of T cells in Graves' hyperthyroidism and ophthalmopathy (dated by TCRdb to the late 2010s). With regard to the full study: Peripheral blood was collected at initial diagnosis, before any treatment. To identify distinguishing TCR V-J signatures, a discovery cohort of around 100 patients was used, comprising fewer than 45 with Graves' ophthalmopathy and 57 with stable Graves' hyperthyroidism. The roughly 91 discovery patients were randomly split 7:3 into training and test sets. The paper reports TCR Vbeta CDR3 sequencing of approximately 140 peripheral blood samples: around 45 ophthalmopathy, some 80 hyperthyroidism and approximately 17 progressor patients. Following sampling, methimazole starting at 30 mg daily was given to hyperthyroidism patients, and high-dose intravenous methylprednisolone was given to ophthalmopathy patients. In more than 5 Graves' hyperthyroidism patients, the study also compared T-cell repertoires from thyroid tissue with T-cell repertoires from blood. Whether ophthalmopathy could be predicted prospectively was tested in an independent validation cohort made up of under 20 hyperthyroidism patients plus 17 patients who later progressed to ophthalmopathy. Findings and caveats that apply to the study as a whole: Ophthalmopathy was separated from stable hyperthyroidism by a 13 V-J signature model, with over 85% sensitivity and roughly 81% specificity obtained in cross-validation and 80%/75% obtained in testing. Most expanded thyroid clonotypes (frequency above 0.001) were also found in blood, which suggests that blood repertoires may mirror thyroid immune responses. Sample size was not statistically predetermined, and blinding of investigators to group allocation was not performed. During validation, the model predicted progression to ophthalmopathy a median of roughly six months ahead of onset, with around 71% sensitivity and 72% to 80% specificity.

The TCR beta CDR3 regions were amplified from the RNA transcripts. For the first round of RT-PCR on the TCR CDR3, the HTBI primer set was used together with the Qiagen OneStep RT-PCR kit. The libraries were constructed in a second round of multiplex PCR and then size-selected and purified. The libraries were sequenced on an Illumina HiSeq2000 using paired-end 100 bp reads. On the authors' methods: SOAPnuke was used to process the raw data, throwing out any read that contained adapters or uncalled bases, had a mean Phred below 15, or lacked an exact constant-primer or identifier match. COPE v1.2.5 was used to merge high-quality paired reads, and clonotypes were defined as unique nucleotide sequences. Clonotypes were aligned to IMGT TRBV, TRBD and TRBJ reference segments using MiTCR v1.1. Analysis was restricted to V-J combinations with a frequency above 0.0001, which covered about 99% of repertoires. The TCS score was defined as F50 (clonal expansion) divided by E x V (chaos), with BLOSUM62-based TCRdist calculated between CDR3 peptides within each V-J. Welch's t-statistics and random forest reduced around 520 V-J features to about 12, which were used in a naive Bayes classifier (R e1071). TCRdb trimmed public reads at Q25 via fastp, called clones via MiXCR and kept in-frame beta chains. Identical CDR3 protein sequences are pooled into one entry, listed with their most common genes and DNA. The V and J calls and clone size come from TCRdb's table, not from the authors' own analysis. The table for this sample lists approximately 600,000 distinct CDR3 sequences; 20% to 25% of them were counted only once. The ten most abundant clones make up under 35% of the sample.

In the ophthalmopathy patients, disease was moderately to severely active, with a Clinical Activity Score of 3 or more, a NOSPECS grade of 4 or more, and a duration of less than 3 months. Patients with uncontrolled infections, other autoimmune diseases, pregnancy or lactation were excluded. Diagnoses relied on clinical symptoms, serum thyroxine and TRAb, thyroid ultrasound and orbital computed tomography. PBMCs were isolated from 10 ml of fresh peripheral blood by Ficoll-Paque density gradient centrifugation. Trizol reagent was used to extract total RNA, and RNA quality was then checked on an Agilent 2100 Bioanalyzer. CDR1 and CDR2, per the germline V gene (reference sequence), are GTSNPN and SVGIG. V is pared back by 6 bases and J by 0 bases, with 19 bases lying between the germline termini. Counted from cysteine to phenylalanine, this CDR3 has 16 amino acids. Only the CDR3 part of the read is kept: 48 bases, read in frame from the first base.

The V and J segments used are TRBV30 and TRBJ2-3; TRBD1 might be the D gene, on 5 matching bases. The material sequenced was blood. The clonotype comes from a man aged 25 to 45 with Graves' ophthalmopathy. The base sequence is TGTGCCTGCCCCAGGGCCGGAATACTCAGCACAGATACGCAGTATTTT. Its protein is CACPRAGILSTDTQYF.